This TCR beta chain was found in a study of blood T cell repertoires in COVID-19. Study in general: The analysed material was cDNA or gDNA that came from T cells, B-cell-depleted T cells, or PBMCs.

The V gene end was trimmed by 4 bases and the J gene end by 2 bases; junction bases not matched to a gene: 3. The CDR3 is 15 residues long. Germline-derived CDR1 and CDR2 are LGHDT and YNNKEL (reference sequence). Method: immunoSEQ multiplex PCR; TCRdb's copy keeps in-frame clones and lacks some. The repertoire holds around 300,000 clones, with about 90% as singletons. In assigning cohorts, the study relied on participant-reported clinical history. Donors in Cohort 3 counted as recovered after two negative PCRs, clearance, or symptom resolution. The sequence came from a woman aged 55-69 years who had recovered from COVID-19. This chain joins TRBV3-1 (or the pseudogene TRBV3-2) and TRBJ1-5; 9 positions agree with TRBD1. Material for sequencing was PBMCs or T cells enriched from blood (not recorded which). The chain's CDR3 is CASSRGQGGNQPQHF. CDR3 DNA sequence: TGTGCCAGCAGCCGGGGACAGGGCGGCAATCAGCCCCAGCATTTT.